This T cell receptor (beta chain) comes out of a study of Tregs in tolerant kidney transplant recipients. Thawed PBMCs were FACS-sorted into unstimulated CD4+CD25+CD127- regulatory T cells, CD4+CD25- non-regulatory cells, CD4 and CD8 cells. Germline-derived CDR1 and CDR2 are MRHNA and SNTAGT. This CDR3 spans 10 amino acids. Trimming removed 6 bases at V and 3 bases at J, with 3 bases between. Profiled with immunoSEQ multiplex PCR; TCRdb holds only in-frame clones, not every one. The sample has 62,000 or so clones, nearly 98% seen once. Source: Tregs from blood, taken before the transplant. The clonotype originates from a human donor who received a combined kidney and bone marrow transplant. The J gene is TRBJ2-7, the V gene TRBV6-4; no clear D. CDR3 nucleotide sequence: TGTGCCAGCAGCCACTACGAGCAGTACTTC. Translating it yields CASSHYEQYF.